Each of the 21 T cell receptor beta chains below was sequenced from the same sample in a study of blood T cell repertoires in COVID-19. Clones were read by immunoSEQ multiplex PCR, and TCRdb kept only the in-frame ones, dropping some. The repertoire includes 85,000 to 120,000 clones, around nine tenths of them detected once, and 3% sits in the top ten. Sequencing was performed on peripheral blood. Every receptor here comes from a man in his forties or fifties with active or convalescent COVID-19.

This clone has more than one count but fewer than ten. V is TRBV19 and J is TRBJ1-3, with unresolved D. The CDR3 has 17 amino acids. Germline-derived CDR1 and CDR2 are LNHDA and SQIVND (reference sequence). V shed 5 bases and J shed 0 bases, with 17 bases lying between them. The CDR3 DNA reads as TGTGCCAGTAGTTCCGCCATGGCAGTTAACTCTGGAAACACCATATATTTT. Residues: CASSSAMAVNSGNTIYF.

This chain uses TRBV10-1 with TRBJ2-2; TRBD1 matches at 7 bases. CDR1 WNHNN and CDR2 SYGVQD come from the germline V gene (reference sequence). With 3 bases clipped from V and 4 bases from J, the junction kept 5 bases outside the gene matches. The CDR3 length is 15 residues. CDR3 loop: CASSERGHSTGELFF. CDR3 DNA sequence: TGCGCCAGCAGTGAAAGGGGGCACTCCACCGGGGAGCTGTTTTTT.

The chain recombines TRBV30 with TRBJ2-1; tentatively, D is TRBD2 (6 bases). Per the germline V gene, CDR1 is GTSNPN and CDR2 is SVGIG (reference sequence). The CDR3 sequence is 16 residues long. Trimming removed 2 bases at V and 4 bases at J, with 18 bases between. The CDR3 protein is CAWSPRVRLGYNEQFF. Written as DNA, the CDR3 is TGTGCCTGGAGTCCAAGGGTCAGACTAGGTTACAATGAGCAGTTCTTC.

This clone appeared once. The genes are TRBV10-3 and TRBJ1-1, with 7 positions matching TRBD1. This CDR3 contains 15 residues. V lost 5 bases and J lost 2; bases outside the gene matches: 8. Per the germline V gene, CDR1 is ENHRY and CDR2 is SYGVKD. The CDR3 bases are TGTGCCATCAGTACTGGAGGGACAGCAAACACTGAAGCTTTCTTT. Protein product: CAISTGGTANTEAFF.

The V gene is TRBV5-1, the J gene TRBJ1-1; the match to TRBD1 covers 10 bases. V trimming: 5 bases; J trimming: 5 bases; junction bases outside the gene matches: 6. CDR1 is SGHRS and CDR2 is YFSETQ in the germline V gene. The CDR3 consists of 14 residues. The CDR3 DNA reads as TGCGCCAGCAGTCGGGACAGGGGATGGACTGAAGCTTTCTTT. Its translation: CASSRDRGWTEAFF.

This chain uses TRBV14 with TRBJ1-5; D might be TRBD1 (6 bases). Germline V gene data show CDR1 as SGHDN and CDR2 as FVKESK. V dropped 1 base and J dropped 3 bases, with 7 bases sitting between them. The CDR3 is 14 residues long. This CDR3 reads CASSQAGANQPQHF. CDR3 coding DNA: TGTGCCAGCAGCCAAGCAGGGGCCAATCAGCCCCAGCATTTT.

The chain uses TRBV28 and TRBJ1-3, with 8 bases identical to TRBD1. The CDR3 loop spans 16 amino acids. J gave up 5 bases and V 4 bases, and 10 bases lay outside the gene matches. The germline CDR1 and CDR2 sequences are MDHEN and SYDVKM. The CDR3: CASSSGEQGGRNTIYF. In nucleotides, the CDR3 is TGTGCCAGCAGTTCAGGGGAACAGGGGGGACGAAACACCATATATTTT. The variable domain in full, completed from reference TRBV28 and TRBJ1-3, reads DVKVTQSSRYLVKRTGEKVFLECVQDMDHENMFWYRQDPGLGLRLIYFSYDVKMKEKGDIPEGYSVSREKKERFSLILESASTNQTSMYLCASSSGEQGGRNTIYFGEGSWLTVV.

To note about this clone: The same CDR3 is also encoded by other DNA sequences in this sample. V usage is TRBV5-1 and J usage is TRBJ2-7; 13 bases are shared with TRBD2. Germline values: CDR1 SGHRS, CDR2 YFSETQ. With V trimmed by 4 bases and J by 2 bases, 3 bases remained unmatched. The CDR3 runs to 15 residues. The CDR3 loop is CASSTGLAGPYEQYF. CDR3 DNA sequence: TGCGCCAGCAGCACGGGACTAGCGGGGCCCTACGAGCAGTACTTC.

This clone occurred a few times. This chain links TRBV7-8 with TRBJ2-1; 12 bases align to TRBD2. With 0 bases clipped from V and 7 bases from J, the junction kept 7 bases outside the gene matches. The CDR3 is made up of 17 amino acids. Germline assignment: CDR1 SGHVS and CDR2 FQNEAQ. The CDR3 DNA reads TGTGCCAGCAGCTTAGCTGGCCTAGCGGGGGGGCTTAATGAGCAGTTCTTC. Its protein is CASSLAGLAGGLNEQFF.

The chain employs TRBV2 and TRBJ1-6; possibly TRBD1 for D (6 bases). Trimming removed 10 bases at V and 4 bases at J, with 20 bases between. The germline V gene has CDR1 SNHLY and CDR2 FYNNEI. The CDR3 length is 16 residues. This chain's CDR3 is CATEDSPTPYNSPLHF. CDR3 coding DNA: TGTGCCACCGAGGACAGCCCCACCCCATATAATTCACCCCTCCACTTT.

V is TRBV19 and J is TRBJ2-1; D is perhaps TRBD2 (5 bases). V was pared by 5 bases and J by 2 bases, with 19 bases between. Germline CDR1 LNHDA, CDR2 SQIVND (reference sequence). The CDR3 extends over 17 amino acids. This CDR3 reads CASSPRGLRGTYNEQFF. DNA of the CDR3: TGTGCCAGTAGTCCCAGAGGACTGAGAGGGACCTACAATGAGCAGTTCTTC.

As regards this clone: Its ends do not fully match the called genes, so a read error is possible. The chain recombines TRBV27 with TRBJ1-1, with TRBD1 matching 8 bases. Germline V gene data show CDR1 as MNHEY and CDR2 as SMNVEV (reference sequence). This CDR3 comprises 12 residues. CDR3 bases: TGTGCTAGCAGGACAGGGAGCACTGAAGCTTTCTTT. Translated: CASRTGSTEAFF.

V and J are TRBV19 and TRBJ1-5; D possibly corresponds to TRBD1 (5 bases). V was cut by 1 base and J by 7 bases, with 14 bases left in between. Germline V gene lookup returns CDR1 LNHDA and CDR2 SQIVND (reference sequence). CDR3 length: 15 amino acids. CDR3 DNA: TGTGCCAGTAGTATAGGCGGAGGGGTAGGGCAGCCCCAGCATTTT. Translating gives CASSIGGGVGQPQHF. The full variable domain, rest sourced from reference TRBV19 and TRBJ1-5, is DGGITQSPKYLFRKEGQNVTLSCEQNLNHDAMYWYRQDPGQGLRLIYYSQIVNDFQKGDIAEGYSVSREKKESFPLTVTSAQKNPTAFYLCASSIGGGVGQPQHFGDGTRLSIL.

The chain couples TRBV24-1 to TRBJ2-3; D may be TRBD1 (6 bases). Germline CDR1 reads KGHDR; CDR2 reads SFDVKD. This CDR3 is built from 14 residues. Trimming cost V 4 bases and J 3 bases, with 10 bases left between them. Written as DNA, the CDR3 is TGTGCCACCAGTGACAAACAGGGTACAGATACGCAGTATTTT. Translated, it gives CATSDKQGTDTQYF.

This CDR3 is CASSPGAVTGELFF. CDR3 nucleotides: TGTGCCAGCTCACCAGGTGCGGTGACCGGGGAGCTGTTTTTT. The chain uses TRBV18 and TRBJ2-2; D unclear. V was shortened by 2 bases and J by 5 bases, with 9 bases between the two germline ends. Germline-derived CDR1 and CDR2 are KGHSH and LQKENI. The CDR3 is 14 amino acids.

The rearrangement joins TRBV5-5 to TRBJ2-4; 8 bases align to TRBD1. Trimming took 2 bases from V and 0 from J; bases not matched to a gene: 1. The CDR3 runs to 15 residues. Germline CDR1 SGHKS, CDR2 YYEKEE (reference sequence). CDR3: CASSLDRGAKNIQYF. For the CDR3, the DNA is TGTGCCAGCAGCTTAGACAGGGGAGCCAAAAACATTCAGTACTTC.

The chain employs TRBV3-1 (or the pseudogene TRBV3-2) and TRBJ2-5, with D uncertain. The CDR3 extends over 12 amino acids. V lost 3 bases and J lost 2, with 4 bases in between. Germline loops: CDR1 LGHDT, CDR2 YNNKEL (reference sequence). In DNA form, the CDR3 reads TGTGCCAGCAGCCATCAGCAAGAGACCCAGTACTTC. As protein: CASSHQQETQYF.

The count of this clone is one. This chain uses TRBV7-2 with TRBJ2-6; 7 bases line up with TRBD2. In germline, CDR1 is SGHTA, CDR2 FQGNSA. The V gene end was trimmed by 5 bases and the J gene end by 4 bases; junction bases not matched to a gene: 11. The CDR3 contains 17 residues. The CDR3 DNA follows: TGTGCCAGCAGCCCGGGGGAGGGGCGCTCAGGGGCCAACGTCCTGACTTTC. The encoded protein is CASSPGEGRSGANVLTF.

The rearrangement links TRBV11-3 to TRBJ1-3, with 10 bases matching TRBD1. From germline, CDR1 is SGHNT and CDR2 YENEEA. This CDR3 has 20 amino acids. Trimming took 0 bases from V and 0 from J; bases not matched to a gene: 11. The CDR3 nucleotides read TGTGCCAGCAGCTTAGACCCGACAGGGGGCTTGATCCACTCTGGAAACACCATATATTTT. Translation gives CASSLDPTGGLIHSGNTIYF.

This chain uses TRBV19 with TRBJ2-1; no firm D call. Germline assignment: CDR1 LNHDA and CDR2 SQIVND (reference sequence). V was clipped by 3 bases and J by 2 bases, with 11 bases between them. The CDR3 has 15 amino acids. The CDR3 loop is CASSIRLITYNEQFF. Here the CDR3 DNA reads TGTGCCAGTAGTATCAGATTAATAACCTACAATGAGCAGTTCTTC.

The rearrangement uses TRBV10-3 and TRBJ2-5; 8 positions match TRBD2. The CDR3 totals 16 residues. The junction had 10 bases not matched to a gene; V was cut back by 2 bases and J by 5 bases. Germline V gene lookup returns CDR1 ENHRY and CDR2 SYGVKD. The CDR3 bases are TGTGCCATCAGTGAGACGAACGGGGGGGCCGGTGAGACCCAGTACTTC. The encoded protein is CAISETNGGAGETQYF.